This T cell receptor (beta chain) came from a study of cytomegalovirus exposure and HLA in healthy donors. The CDR3 sequence is 17 residues long. The germline CDR1 and CDR2 sequences are SEHNR and FQNEAQ (reference sequence). The germline V and J ends were trimmed by 4 bases and 4 bases, with 22 bases remaining between them. General observations from the study: An analysis was carried out later, and it reportedly showed fewer N-insertions in an Asian-associated ancestry cluster than the approximately 660-donor mean. Across donors, presence/absence analyses took sequencing depth to be roughly uniform.

Remarks on this clone: Its specificity is unknown.

Primers: 60 Vbeta forward and 13 Jbeta reverse. Sequencing was performed with immunoSEQ multiplex PCR; in TCRdb, only in-frame clones are kept and a portion is missing. The sample gives approximately 170,000 clones, around 81% of which show up once; around 1.5% is in the top ten. The chain combines TRBV7-9 with TRBJ1-1; no clear D. Sequenced material: PBMCs. This clonotype was sampled from a man aged 35 to 55 in good health and CMV-seronegative. CDR3 nucleotides: TGTGCCAGCAGCTCCCGACCACCTATGGGGAGGAGCACTGAAGCTTTCTTT. This codes for CASSSRPPMGRSTEAFF.